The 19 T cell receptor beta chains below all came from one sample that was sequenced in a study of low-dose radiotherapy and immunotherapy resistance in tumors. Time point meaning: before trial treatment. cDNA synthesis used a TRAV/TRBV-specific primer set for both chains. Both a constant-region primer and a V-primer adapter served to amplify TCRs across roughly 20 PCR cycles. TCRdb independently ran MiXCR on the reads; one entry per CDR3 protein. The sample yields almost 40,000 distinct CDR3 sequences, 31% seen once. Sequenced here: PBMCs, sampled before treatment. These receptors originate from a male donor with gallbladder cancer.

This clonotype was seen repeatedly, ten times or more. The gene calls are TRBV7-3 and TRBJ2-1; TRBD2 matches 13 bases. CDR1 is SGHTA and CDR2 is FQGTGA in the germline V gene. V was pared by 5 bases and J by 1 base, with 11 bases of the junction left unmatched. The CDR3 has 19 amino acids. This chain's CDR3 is CASSPRTSGSNLSYNEQFF. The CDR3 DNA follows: TGTGCCAGCAGCCCAAGGACTAGCGGGAGCAATCTGTCCTACAATGAGCAGTTCTTC. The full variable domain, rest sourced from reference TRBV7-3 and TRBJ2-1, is GAGVSQTPSNKVTEKGKYVELRCDPISGHTALYWYRQSLGQGPEFLIYFQGTGAADDSGLPNDRFFAVRPEGSVSTLKIQRTERGDSAVYLCASSPRTSGSNLSYNEQFFGPGTRLTVL.

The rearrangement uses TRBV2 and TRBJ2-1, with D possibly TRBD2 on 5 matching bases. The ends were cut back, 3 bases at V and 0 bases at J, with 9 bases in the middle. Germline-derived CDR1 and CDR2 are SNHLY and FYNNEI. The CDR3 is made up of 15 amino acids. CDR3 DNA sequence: TGTGCCAGCAGTGAGGAAGGGAGCTCCTACAATGAGCAGTTCTTC. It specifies CASSEEGSSYNEQFF.

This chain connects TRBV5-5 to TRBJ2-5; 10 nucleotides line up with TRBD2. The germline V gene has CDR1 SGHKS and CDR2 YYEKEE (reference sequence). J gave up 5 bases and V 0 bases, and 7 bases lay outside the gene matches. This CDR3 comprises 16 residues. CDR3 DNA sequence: TGTGCCAGCAGCTTGGACCTAGGAGCGGGGGGGGAGACCCAGTACTTC. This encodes CASSLDLGAGGETQYF.

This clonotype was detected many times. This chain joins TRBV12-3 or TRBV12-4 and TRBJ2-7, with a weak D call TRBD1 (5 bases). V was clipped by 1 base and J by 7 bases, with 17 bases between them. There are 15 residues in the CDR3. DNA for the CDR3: TGTGCCAGCAGTTTAGGACAGAGATTACTTACGGAGCAGTACTTC. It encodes CASSLGQRLLTEQYF.

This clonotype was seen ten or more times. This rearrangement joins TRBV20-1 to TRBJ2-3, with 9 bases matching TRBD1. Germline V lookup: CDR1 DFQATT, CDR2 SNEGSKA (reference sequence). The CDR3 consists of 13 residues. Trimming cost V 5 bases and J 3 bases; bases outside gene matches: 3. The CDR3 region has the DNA TGCAGTGCTGGTGGACAGGGGACAGATACGCAGTATTTT. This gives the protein CSAGGQGTDTQYF.

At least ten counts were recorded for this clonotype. The CDR3 DNA reads TGTGCCAGCAGCCCCTGGCGGTCCGTTAAGCTACATTTT. This gives the protein CASSPWRSVKLHF. The V and J genes are TRBV7-6 and TRBJ1-5; D unclear. The CDR3 runs 13 residues. CDR1 and CDR2 from the germline V gene are SGHVS and FNYEAQ. With 5 bases removed from V and 16 bases from J, the gap between germline ends came to 21 bases.

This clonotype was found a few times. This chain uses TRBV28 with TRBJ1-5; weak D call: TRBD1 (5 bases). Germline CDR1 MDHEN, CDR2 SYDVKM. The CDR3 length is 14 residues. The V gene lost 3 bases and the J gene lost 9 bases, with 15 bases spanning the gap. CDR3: CASSFMGPAGPQHF. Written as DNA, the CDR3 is TGTGCCAGCAGTTTTATGGGGCCCGCGGGGCCCCAGCATTTT.

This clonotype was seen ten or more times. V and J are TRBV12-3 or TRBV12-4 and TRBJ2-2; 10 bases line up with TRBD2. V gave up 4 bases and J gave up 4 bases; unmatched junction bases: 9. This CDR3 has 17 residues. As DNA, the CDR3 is TGTGCCAGCAGTTCCGCTAGCGGGAGAGGACCCACCGGGGAGCTGTTTTTT. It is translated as CASSSASGRGPTGELFF.

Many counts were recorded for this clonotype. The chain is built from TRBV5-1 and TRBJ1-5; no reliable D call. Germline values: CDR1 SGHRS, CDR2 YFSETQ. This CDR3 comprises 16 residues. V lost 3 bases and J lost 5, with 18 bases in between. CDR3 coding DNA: TGCGCCAGCAGCTCGGCCGGTTTGCGTACCTATCAGCCCCAGCATTTT. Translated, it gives CASSSAGLRTYQPQHF.

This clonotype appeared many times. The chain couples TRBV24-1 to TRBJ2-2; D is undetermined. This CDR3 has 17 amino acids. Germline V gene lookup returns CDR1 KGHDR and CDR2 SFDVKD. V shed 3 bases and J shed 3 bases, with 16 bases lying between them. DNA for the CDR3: TGTGCCACCAGTGATACCCAGGCGGTGGGCCACACCGGGGAGCTGTTTTTT. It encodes CATSDTQAVGHTGELFF.

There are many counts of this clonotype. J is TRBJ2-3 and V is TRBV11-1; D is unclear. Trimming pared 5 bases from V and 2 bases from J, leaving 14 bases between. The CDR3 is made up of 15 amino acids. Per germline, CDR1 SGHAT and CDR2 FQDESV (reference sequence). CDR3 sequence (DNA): TGTGCCAGCAGCCCCCGTAGTTCCTCCACAGATACGCAGTATTTT. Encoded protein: CASSPRSSSTDTQYF. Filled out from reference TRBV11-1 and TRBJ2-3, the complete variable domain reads EAEVAQSPRYKITEKSQAVAFWCDPISGHATLYWYRQILGQGPELLVQFQDESVVDDSQLPKDRFSAERLKGVDSTLKIQPAELGDSAMYLCASSPRSSSTDTQYFGPGTRLTVL.

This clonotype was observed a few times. The CDR3, as DNA: TGTGCCAGCAGGGCGTGGGGACAGGGAAGGAATGAGCAGTTCTTC. Translation gives CASRAWGQGRNEQFF. V gene TRBV28 combines with J gene TRBJ2-1; 9 nucleotides line up with TRBD1. Germline V gives CDR1 MDHEN, CDR2 SYDVKM. The V gene end was trimmed by 6 bases and the J gene end by 7 bases; junction bases not matched to a gene: 10. CDR3 size: 15 residues.

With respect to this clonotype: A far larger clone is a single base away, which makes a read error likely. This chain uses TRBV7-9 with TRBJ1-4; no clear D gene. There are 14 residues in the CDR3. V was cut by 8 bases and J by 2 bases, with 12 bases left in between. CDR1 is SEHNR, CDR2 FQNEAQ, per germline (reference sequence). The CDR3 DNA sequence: TGTGCCAGCTGTGGACGGCAGACTAATGAAAAACTGTTTTTT. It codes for CASCGRQTNEKLFF.

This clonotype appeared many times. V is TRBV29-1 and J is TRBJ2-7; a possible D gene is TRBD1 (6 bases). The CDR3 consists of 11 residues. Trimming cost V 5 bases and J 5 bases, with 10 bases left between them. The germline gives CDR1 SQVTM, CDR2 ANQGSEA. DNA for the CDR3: TGCAGCGTTACAGGGATGAACGAGCAGTACTTC. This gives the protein CSVTGMNEQYF.

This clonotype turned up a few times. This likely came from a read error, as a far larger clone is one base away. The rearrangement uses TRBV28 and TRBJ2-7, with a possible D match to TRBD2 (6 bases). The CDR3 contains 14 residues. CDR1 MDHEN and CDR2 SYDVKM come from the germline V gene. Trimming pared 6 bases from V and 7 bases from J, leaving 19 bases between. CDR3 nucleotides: TGTGCCAGCAGGCGGGGAAGCTCCTACAATGAGCAGTACTTC. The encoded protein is CASRRGSSYNEQYF. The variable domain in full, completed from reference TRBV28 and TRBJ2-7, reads DVKVTQSSRYLVKRTGEKVFLECVQDMDHENMFWYRQDPGLGLRLIYFSYDVKMKEKGDIPEGYSVSREKKERFSLILESASTNQTSMYLCASRRGSSYNEQYFGPGTRLTVT.

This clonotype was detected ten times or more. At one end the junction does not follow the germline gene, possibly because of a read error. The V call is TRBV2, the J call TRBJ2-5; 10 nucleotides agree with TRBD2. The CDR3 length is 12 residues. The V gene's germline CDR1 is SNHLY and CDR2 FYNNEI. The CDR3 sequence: CASKASGGPFGF. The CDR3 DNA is TGTGCCAGCAAGGCTAGCGGGGGCCCCTTTGGTTTC.

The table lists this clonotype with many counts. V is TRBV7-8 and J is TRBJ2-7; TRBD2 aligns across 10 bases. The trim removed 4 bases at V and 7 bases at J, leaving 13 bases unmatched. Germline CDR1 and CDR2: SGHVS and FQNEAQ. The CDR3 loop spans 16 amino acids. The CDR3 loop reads CASSSTLSGRAGEQYF. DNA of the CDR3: TGTGCCAGCAGCTCAACTCTCAGCGGGAGGGCCGGGGAGCAGTACTTC. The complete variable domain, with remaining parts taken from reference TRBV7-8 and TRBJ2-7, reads GAGVSQSPRYKVAKRGQDVALRCDPISGHVSLFWYQQALGQGPEFLTYFQNEAQLDKSGLPSDRFFAERPEGSVSTLKIQRTQQEDSAVYLCASSSTLSGRAGEQYFGPGTRLTVT.

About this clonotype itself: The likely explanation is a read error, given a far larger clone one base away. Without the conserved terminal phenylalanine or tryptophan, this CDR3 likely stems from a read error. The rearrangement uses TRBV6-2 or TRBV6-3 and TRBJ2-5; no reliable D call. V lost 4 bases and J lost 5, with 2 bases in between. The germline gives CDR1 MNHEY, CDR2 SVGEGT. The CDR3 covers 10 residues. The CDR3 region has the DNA TGTGCCAGCAGTTCGGAGACCCAGTACTCC. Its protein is CASSSETQYS.

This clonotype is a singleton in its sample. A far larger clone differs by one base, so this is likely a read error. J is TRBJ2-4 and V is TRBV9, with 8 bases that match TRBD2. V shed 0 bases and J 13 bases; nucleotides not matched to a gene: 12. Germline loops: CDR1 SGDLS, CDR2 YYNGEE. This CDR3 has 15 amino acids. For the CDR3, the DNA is TGTGCCAGCAGCGTAGAATGGGCTAGCGGGCTTGAGCAGTACTTC. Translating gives CASSVEWASGLEQYF. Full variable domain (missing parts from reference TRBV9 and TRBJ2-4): DSGVTQTPKHLITATGQRVTLRCSPRSGDLSVYWYQQSLDQGLQFLIQYYNGEERAKGNILERFSAQQFPDLHSELNLSSLELGDSALYFCASSVEWASGLEQYFGAGTRLSVL.